The 4 T cell receptor beta chains presented below share a single source sample, sequenced in a study of blood T cell repertoires in COVID-19. Profiling relied on immunoSEQ multiplex PCR, and the TCRdb table lists in-frame clones only, not all of them. This sample has 53,000 or so clones, with 60% to 80% found just once. Input material: peripheral blood. These receptors were collected from a man aged 65 to 79 with active or convalescent COVID-19.

The chain employs TRBV4-1 and TRBJ2-1; no firm D call. The CDR3 runs 12 residues. Deletions cut 4 bases from V and 6 bases from J, with 7 bases between. The germline V gene has CDR1 MGHRA and CDR2 YSYEKL. Here the CDR3 reads CASSPMSNEQFF. In DNA, the CDR3 is TGCGCCAGCAGCCCTATGAGCAATGAGCAGTTCTTC.

The CDR3: CASSYSRGQNTGELFF. The CDR3 bases are TGTGCCAGCAGTTACTCCAGGGGGCAGAACACCGGGGAGCTGTTTTTT. The chain links TRBV6-2 or TRBV6-3 to TRBJ2-2; TRBD1 matches at 8 bases. This CDR3 comprises 16 residues. V was clipped by 0 bases and J by 1 base; unmatched bases: 1. Germline lookup yields CDR1 MNHEY and CDR2 SVGEGT.

V and J are TRBV7-2 and TRBJ1-1, with a weak D call TRBD1 (5 bases). The germline V and J ends were trimmed by 4 bases and 7 bases, with 16 bases remaining between them. This CDR3 has 14 amino acids. Germline V gene lookup returns CDR1 SGHTA and CDR2 FQGNSA. CDR3 nucleotides: TGTGCCAGCAGCTCAGACCGAAACAGGCATGAAGCTTTCTTT. This gives the protein CASSSDRNRHEAFF.

The V gene is TRBV11-2, the J gene TRBJ1-1; D perhaps matches TRBD1 (5 bases). The CDR3 is 15 residues long. Germline CDR1 is SGHAT and CDR2 is FQNNGV. The V end was cut by 2 bases, the J end by 2 bases, with 12 bases between. This CDR3 reads CASSLYRDLNTEAFF. The CDR3 DNA sequence: TGTGCCAGCAGCTTATATAGGGACTTAAACACTGAAGCTTTCTTT. The whole variable domain, filled in from reference TRBV11-2 and TRBJ1-1, reads EAGVAQSPRYKIIEKRQSVAFWCNPISGHATLYWYQQILGQGPKLLIQFQNNGVVDDSQLPKDRFSAERLKGVDSTLKIQPAKLEDSAVYLCASSLYRDLNTEAFFGQGTRLTVV.